This TCR beta chain was obtained from a study of cytomegalovirus exposure and HLA in healthy donors. Study-level points and caveats: It was shown in a later analysis that HLA-associated TCR beta chains were more clonally expanded than other, equally common chains. According to the study, roughly 160 TCR beta chains were cytomegalovirus-associated. Accurate HLA-A and HLA-B prediction from TCR beta sequences was reported for most subjects.

About this clone: The antigen is unknown.

This CDR3 has 15 amino acids. Germline-derived CDR1 and CDR2 are SGHTA and FQGNSA. Between the trimmed V and J ends, which lost 1 base and 5 bases, there was a span of 12 bases. Amplification used 60 Vbeta primers and 13 Jbeta primers. TCRdb keeps only in-frame clones here, not all; method: immunoSEQ multiplex PCR. The sample has some 190,000 clones, 75% to 85% seen once. The chain couples TRBV7-2 to TRBJ1-5; D is possibly TRBD1 (5 bases). This clonotype was sampled from a woman in her twenties or thirties in good health and CMV-seropositive. The specimen was PBMCs. The CDR3 sequence: CASSLGDSPYQPQHF. In nucleotides, the CDR3 is TGTGCCAGCAGCTTAGGCGACAGCCCGTATCAGCCCCAGCATTTT.